These 26 T cell receptor beta chains came from one sample sequenced in a study of CD8 T cells in Susac syndrome. Random hexamers were used to reverse transcribe 0.5 to 1 ug of RNA. MiXCR, applied by TCRdb to the immunoSEQ multiplex PCR reads, yields one record per CDR3 protein. Found here are roughly 110,000 distinct CDR3 sequences, around 94% of them singletons; the top ten hold over 0.35%. The sample consisted of CD8+ T cells from PBMCs. These receptors were collected from a human donor with Susac syndrome.

This clonotype was detected a few times. This chain uses TRBV27 with TRBJ2-2; D may be TRBD1 or TRBD2 (5 bases each). Trimming removed 5 bases from V and 6 bases from J, with 7 bases in between. The CDR3 runs to 12 residues. The germline gives CDR1 MNHEY, CDR2 SMNVEV (reference sequence). The CDR3: CASSVGAGELFF. The CDR3, as DNA: TGTGCCAGCAGTGTGGGGGCCGGGGAGCTGTTTTTT.

The rearrangement uses TRBV9 and TRBJ2-3; D is ambiguous. CDR3 length equals 14 residues. Germline-derived CDR1 and CDR2 are SGDLS and YYNGEE. The V and J ends lost 0 bases and 2 bases respectively, with 7 bases between them. The CDR3 reads CASSVGDYTDTQYF. DNA of the CDR3: TGTGCCAGCAGCGTAGGGGATTACACAGATACGCAGTATTTT.

The chain joins TRBV11-2 to TRBJ2-7; D assignment may be TRBD1 or TRBD2 (7 bases each). V was cut by 3 bases and J by 7 bases, with 22 bases left in between. The V gene's germline CDR1 is SGHAT and CDR2 FQNNGV. CDR3 length: 16 amino acids. CDR3 protein: CASSFPQGGGLGEQYF. CDR3 nucleotide sequence: TGTGCCAGCAGCTTTCCCCAGGGGGGGGGCCTAGGGGAGCAGTACTTC.

The chain recombines TRBV27 with TRBJ2-7, with 10 bases identical to TRBD1. The CDR3 runs 15 residues. V lost 4 bases, J lost 2 bases, and 5 bases stayed unmatched. The germline V gene has CDR1 MNHEY and CDR2 SMNVEV (reference sequence). The chain's CDR3 is CASSSGTGETYEQYF. The CDR3 DNA reads as TGTGCCAGCAGTTCAGGGACAGGGGAAACCTACGAGCAGTACTTC.

The chain couples TRBV12-3 or TRBV12-4 to TRBJ2-2, with D tentatively TRBD2 (5 bases). The CDR3 covers 12 residues. Trimming shortened V by 6 bases and J by 5 bases, and 7 bases separated the two germline ends. CDR3 in DNA: TGTGCCAGCAGGCCGGGGACCGGGGAGCTGTTTTTT. Translated, it gives CASRPGTGELFF.

The chain has TRBV6-4 and TRBJ2-2; D is unclear. The germline V and J ends were trimmed by 8 bases and 4 bases, with 14 bases remaining between them. The CDR3 is made up of 14 amino acids. Germline V CDR1 and CDR2: MRHNA, SNTAGT. The DNA for the CDR3 is TGTGCCAGCGGAATATCGGAATCCACCGGGGAGCTGTTTTTT. Encoded protein: CASGISESTGELFF.

CDR3 in amino acids: CATSRATESSYEQYF. The CDR3 DNA reads TGTGCCACCAGCAGAGCTACGGAGAGCTCCTACGAGCAGTACTTC. V and J are TRBV15 and TRBJ2-7; D is ambiguous. CDR1 LNHNV and CDR2 YYDKDF come from the germline V gene (reference sequence). V lost 1 base to trimming and J lost 0 bases, with 10 bases between them. The CDR3 contains 15 residues.

The rearrangement links TRBV7-9 to TRBJ2-5; perhaps D is TRBD1 or TRBD2 (5 bases each). Germline V gene lookup returns CDR1 SEHNR and CDR2 FQNEAQ (reference sequence). With 6 bases removed from V and 2 bases from J, the gap between germline ends came to 10 bases. CDR3 length: 13 residues. The CDR3 loop reads CASRTGRQETQYF. The CDR3 nucleotides are TGTGCCAGCAGAACGGGACGGCAAGAGACCCAGTACTTC. The full variable domain, in which reference TRBV7-9 and TRBJ2-5 provide the parts outside the CDR3, is DTGVSQNPRHKITKRGQNVTFRCDPISEHNRLYWYRQTLGQGPEFLTYFQNEAQLEKSRLLSDRFSAERPKGSFSTLEIQRTEQGDSAMYLCASRTGRQETQYFGPGTRLLVL.

The chain couples TRBV3-1 to TRBJ2-3; D gene uncertain. Germline lookup yields CDR1 LGHDT and CDR2 YNNKEL (reference sequence). This CDR3 region has 13 residues. With 6 bases removed from V and 3 bases from J, the gap between germline ends came to 10 bases. The CDR3 is CASSVPGTDTQYF. DNA of the CDR3: TGTGCCAGCAGTGTGCCCGGGACAGATACGCAGTATTTT.

V is TRBV12-3 or TRBV12-4 and J is TRBJ1-1, with a tentative D call TRBD1 (6 bases). The CDR3 totals 15 residues. V dropped 7 bases and J dropped 4 bases, with 19 bases sitting between them. CDR3 sequence reads: CASTLGSPGATEAFF. The DNA of the CDR3 is TGTGCCAGCACCCTTGGGAGCCCGGGGGCCACTGAAGCTTTCTTT.

The rearrangement joins TRBV12-3 or TRBV12-4 to TRBJ2-7; no clear D. The V end lost 6 bases, the J end lost 3 bases, and 9 bases lay between the germline ends. The CDR3 is 12 residues long. CDR3 DNA sequence: TGTGCCAGCAGCCGCATGAGCTACGAGCAGTACTTC. Translation gives CASSRMSYEQYF.

The chain couples TRBV2 to TRBJ1-2; no clear D. V lost 2 bases to trimming and J lost 0 bases, with 10 bases between them. The CDR3 is 15 residues long. Germline CDR1 reads SNHLY; CDR2 reads FYNNEI. CDR3 region: CASSEPSVTNYGYTF. The CDR3 DNA reads as TGTGCCAGCAGTGAACCGTCAGTAACTAACTATGGCTACACCTTC. The full variable domain, with the rest looked up from reference TRBV2 and TRBJ1-2, is EPEVTQTPSHQVTQMGQEVILRCVPISNHLYFYWYRQILGQKVEFLVSFYNNEISEKSEIFDDQFSVERPDGSNFTLKIRSTKLEDSAMYFCASSEPSVTNYGYTFGSGTRLTVV.

The genes are TRBV29-1 and TRBJ2-6; 14 nucleotides align to TRBD2. The V segment lost 7 bases and the J segment 3 bases; nucleotides outside the gene matches: 5. Per the germline V gene, CDR1 is SQVTM and CDR2 is ANQGSEA. The CDR3 runs to 16 residues. The CDR3 DNA reads TGCAGCGCGACTAGCGGGGGGGCAGGTGGGGCCAACGTCCTGACTTTC. Its protein product is CSATSGGAGGANVLTF.

CDR3 protein: CSARDGGKGANTGELFF. CDR3 in DNA: TGCAGTGCTAGAGATGGGGGGAAGGGGGCGAACACCGGGGAGCTGTTTTTT. The chain uses TRBV20-1 and TRBJ2-2, with D tentatively TRBD1 or TRBD2 (6 bases each). Trimming shortened V by 0 bases and J by 0 bases, and 14 bases separated the two germline ends. The CDR3 contains 17 residues. Germline CDR1 is DFQATT and CDR2 is SNEGSKA (reference sequence).

Points on this clonotype: The junction differs from germline at one of its ends, possibly a read error. The chain joins TRBV5-1 to TRBJ2-3, with D maybe TRBD2 (8 bases). The CDR3 length is 12 residues. The germline CDR1 and CDR2 sequences are SGHRS and YFSETQ. This CDR3 reads CASSFGRGLQDF. CDR3 in DNA: TGCGCCAGCAGCTTCGGGAGGGGGCTCCAGGATTTT.

J is TRBJ2-7 and V is TRBV20-1; tentatively, D is TRBD1 (5 bases). This CDR3 spans 15 amino acids. Looked up from germline, CDR1 is DFQATT and CDR2 is SNEGSKA (reference sequence). V was trimmed by 0 bases and J by 1 base, leaving 13 bases between them. CDR3 region: CSAREKGLSSYEQYF. For the CDR3, the DNA is TGCAGTGCTAGAGAGAAGGGGTTGTCTTCCTACGAGCAGTACTTC.

This chain joins TRBV20-1 and TRBJ2-3; TRBD2 agrees at 14 bases. V shed 6 bases, J shed 5 bases, and the junction held 10 bases outside the gene matches. This CDR3 contains 16 residues. The germline CDR1 and CDR2 sequences are DFQATT and SNEGSKA (reference sequence). CDR3 DNA: TGCAGTGCCACGGGACTAGCGGGGGCCTATGAAGATACGCAGTATTTT. It encodes CSATGLAGAYEDTQYF.

The chain uses TRBV5-1 and TRBJ2-7; 9 bases are a match to TRBD2. This CDR3 region has 15 residues. Germline values: CDR1 SGHRS, CDR2 YFSETQ. The trim removed 0 bases at V and 7 bases at J, leaving 8 bases unmatched. The CDR3 bases are TGCGCCAGCAGCTTGGGCCCGGGACTAGCACGAGAGCAGTACTTC. This codes for CASSLGPGLAREQYF.

J is TRBJ1-4 and V is TRBV29-1; no firm D call. The germline gives CDR1 SQVTM, CDR2 ANQGSEA. Trimming took 0 bases from V and 4 from J, leaving 9 bases between them. This CDR3 is 14 amino acids long. CDR3 sequence: CSVEDPQDNEKLFF. DNA of the CDR3: TGCAGCGTTGAAGATCCTCAGGATAATGAAAAACTGTTTTTT.

This chain uses TRBV4-2 with TRBJ1-5, with 7 bases identical to TRBD1. Trimming at V came to 0 bases and at J to 2 bases, leaving 4 bases not matched to a gene. CDR3 size: 16 residues. The germline CDR1 and CDR2 sequences are LGHNA and YNFKEQ. CDR3 protein: CASSQDRGQGNQPQHF. CDR3 DNA sequence: TGTGCCAGCAGCCAAGATAGAGGACAGGGCAATCAGCCCCAGCATTTT.

A remark on this clonotype: Sequence at one end of the junction differs from germline and may be a read error. The J gene is TRBJ2-1, the V gene TRBV7-9; 7 bases fit TRBD2. The germline CDR1 and CDR2 sequences are SEHNR and FQNEAQ (reference sequence). This CDR3 has 14 amino acids. CDR3 nucleotides: TGTGCCAGCAGCGCAGCGGGATCCTCCAATGAGCAGTTCTTC. Protein: CASSAAGSSNEQFF.

The genes are TRBV6-2 or TRBV6-3 and TRBJ1-6; the match to TRBD1 covers 7 bases. The CDR3 length is 14 residues. V was pared by 2 bases and J by 7 bases, with 2 bases of the junction left unmatched. Germline lookup yields CDR1 MNHEY and CDR2 SVGEGT. CDR3: CASSYGDSNSPLHF. In DNA form, the CDR3 reads TGTGCCAGCAGTTACGGGGACAGCAATTCACCCCTCCACTTT.

The chain carries TRBV4-3 and TRBJ1-6; no clear D. The V gene lost 0 bases and the J gene lost 0 bases, with 12 bases spanning the gap. Germline V CDR1 and CDR2: LGHNA, YSLEER. The CDR3 loop spans 18 amino acids. CDR3 protein: CASSQDLSVDSYNSPLHF. In nucleotides, the CDR3 is TGCGCCAGCAGCCAAGATTTGTCGGTGGACTCCTATAATTCACCCCTCCACTTT.

V gene TRBV6-5 combines with J gene TRBJ2-5, with 9 bases that match TRBD2. Germline V gene sequence: CDR1 MNHEY, CDR2 SVGAGI. The ends lost 1 base at V and 2 bases at J; junction bases unmatched: 2. The CDR3 is made up of 15 amino acids. CDR3 loop: CASSYFSGGQETQYF. CDR3 coding DNA: TGTGCCAGCAGTTACTTCAGCGGGGGGCAAGAGACCCAGTACTTC.

The rearrangement joins TRBV20-1 to TRBJ2-3, with 11 bases that match TRBD2. The CDR3 loop spans 15 amino acids. Germline V lookup: CDR1 DFQATT, CDR2 SNEGSKA (reference sequence). Trimming removed 3 bases from V and 1 base from J; junction bases left unmatched: 3. The chain's CDR3 is CSARDSGGGTDTQYF. The DNA for the CDR3 is TGCAGTGCTAGGGATAGCGGGGGGGGCACAGATACGCAGTATTTT.

V and J are TRBV9 and TRBJ2-2; D may be TRBD1 (6 bases). Germline V gene data show CDR1 as SGDLS and CDR2 as YYNGEE. This CDR3 is 14 amino acids long. V lost 2 bases to trimming and J lost 1 base, with 6 bases between them. The CDR3 DNA follows: TGTGCCAGCAGCGTGACAGGGAACACCGGGGAGCTGTTTTTT. Amino acid sequence: CASSVTGNTGELFF.